A selection of T cell receptor beta chains follows, all from one sample in a study of identifying expanded T cells in peripheral blood. Some clones are missing from TCRdb's copy, which holds only in-frame ones; the method was immunoSEQ multiplex PCR. The table records under 130,000 clones, 85% to 90% of them present only once. Material for sequencing was blood. Source of these receptors: a person aged 18 to 70 in good health. CDR3s include the opening cysteine and the closing phenylalanine or tryptophan. The D gene is left open where the match is weak. Only some rows state a clone size, as once, few, many or a class for expanded clones.

D gene	V gene	J gene	clone size	CDR3 DNA	CDR3 protein
NA	TRBV2	TRBJ2-1	NA	TGTGCCAGCAGCCTAATAGCGGATGAGCAGTTCTTC	CASSLIADEQFF
NA	TRBV5-4	TRBJ1-1	NA	TGTGCCAGCAGCTCCAACGGTGAAGCTTTCTTT	CASSSNGEAFF
NA	TRBV2	TRBJ1-5	NA	TGTGCCACCAAAAAGATGGGGGGAGGGCAGCCCCAGCATTTT	CATKKMGGGQPQHF
NA	TRBV6-5	TRBJ1-6	NA	TGTGCCAGCAGTACCCTCCATGGAAATTCACCCCTCCACTTT	CASSTLHGNSPLHF
TRBD1	TRBV11-2	TRBJ1-2	NA	TGTGCCAGCAGCCCCAGGACAGGGCGGGGAGGCTACACCTTC	CASSPRTGRGGYTF
NA	TRBV19	TRBJ1-5	NA	TGTGCCAGTAGTTACCCGCGTGTGGGGCGGGGTCAGCCCCAGCATTTT	CASSYPRVGRGQPQHF
NA	TRBV7-2	TRBJ2-5	NA	TGTGCCAGCAGCTCGCTTGGGGCTCACCAAGAGACCCAGTACTTC	CASSSLGAHQETQYF
NA	TRBV28	TRBJ1-4	NA	TGTGCCAGCAGTTTTCAGTGGGGGGAGCTGTATGAAAAACTGTTTTTT	CASSFQWGELYEKLFF
NA	TRBV6-5	TRBJ2-5	NA	TGTGCCAGCACCCCGGGGTTCGGAGAGACCCAGTACTTC	CASTPGFGETQYF
TRBD1	TRBV5-6	TRBJ2-5	NA	TGTGCCAGCAGCTCGCTGACAGGGTACCAAGAGACCCAGTACTTC	CASSSLTGYQETQYF
TRBD1	TRBV4-3	TRBJ1-1	NA	TGCGCCAGCAGCCAAGACGACAGGGGGCTCCACACTGAAGCTTTCTTT	CASSQDDRGLHTEAFF
TRBD1	TRBV19	TRBJ1-6	NA	TGTGCAGTGGGGGCAGGGGGCAGACCCCTCCACTTT	CAVGAGGRPLHF
NA	TRBV7-2	TRBJ2-1	NA	TGTGCCAGCAGCTTTGAGTTCAGGACGAATGAGCAGTTCTTC	CASSFEFRTNEQFF
NA	TRBV27	TRBJ2-7	NA	TGTGCCAGCAGATACTTGGGGGAGCAGTACTTC	CASRYLGEQYF
NA	TRBV19	TRBJ1-1	NA	TGTGCCAGTAGTATAGACGGCGGACAGCTGGGGAACACTGAAGCTTTCTTT	CASSIDGGQLGNTEAFF
NA	TRBV6-6	TRBJ1-4	NA	TGTGCCACCCTGGGGGAGGGCGGTGAAAAACTGTTTTTT	CATLGEGGEKLFF
NA	TRBV19	TRBJ2-3	NA	TGTGCCAGTAGTCCGCTTTTGGGGGCCACAGATACGCAGTATTTT	CASSPLLGATDTQYF
TRBD1	TRBV2	TRBJ2-3	NA	TGTGCCAGCAACCGACAGGGATACCTCGGGGATACGCAGTATTTT	CASNRQGYLGDTQYF
NA	TRBV5-1	TRBJ2-2	NA	TGCGCCAGCAGCTTCTCAGGGGCCGGGGAGCTGTTTTTT	CASSFSGAGELFF
TRBD2	TRBV6-6	TRBJ2-3	NA	TGTGCCAGCAGTTGGGGCCGGGAGGGGGGACGAGATACGCAGTATTTT	CASSWGREGGRDTQYF
NA	TRBV28	TRBJ1-1	once	TGTGCCAGCAGAAGTCCCGGGACGAACACTGAAGCTTTCTTT	CASRSPGTNTEAFF
TRBD1	TRBV29-1	TRBJ1-5	NA	TGCAGCGTTGAACTCCAAACAGGGGGCAATCAGCCCCAGCATTTT	CSVELQTGGNQPQHF
TRBD1	TRBV9	TRBJ1-2	NA	TGTGCCAGCAGCACGGGACAGGGAGATGGCTACACCTTC	CASSTGQGDGYTF
TRBD2	TRBV6-5	TRBJ2-7	NA	TGTGCCAGCAGCGGGGGGAGCGGGGGGGCCTACGAGCAGTACTTC	CASSGGSGGAYEQYF
TRBD1	TRBV28	TRBJ1-1	NA	TGTGCCAGCAGTCAAGCCGGGACAGGGGACATGAACACTGAAGCTTTCTTT	CASSQAGTGDMNTEAFF
NA	TRBV7-7	TRBJ2-5	NA	TGTGCCAGCAGCTCCGCCCCTTCGGCGGGCCAAGAGACCCAGTACTTC	CASSSAPSAGQETQYF
TRBD1	TRBV19	TRBJ2-7	NA	TGTGCCAGTAGTATCCCGACAGGGAATGCCTACGAGCAGTACTTC	CASSIPTGNAYEQYF
TRBD1	TRBV19	TRBJ1-1	NA	TGTGCCAGTAGTATAGATCTCCCGGGACAGGGCGGAAACACTGAAGCTTTCTTT	CASSIDLPGQGGNTEAFF
NA	TRBV29-1	TRBJ2-1	NA	TGCAGCGTTGCAGGTCAGGTCTCCTACAATGAGCAGTTCTTC	CSVAGQVSYNEQFF
TRBD2	TRBV15	TRBJ2-5	NA	TGTGCCGCACAAATGACTAGCGGGGGAAACTCCGGCCAAGAGACCCAGTACTTC	CAAQMTSGGNSGQETQYF
NA	TRBV2	TRBJ2-1	once	TGTGCCGATAAGCCAGGGGAATACAATGAGCAGTTCTTC	CADKPGEYNEQFF
NA	TRBV6-5	TRBJ1-1	few	TGTGCCAGCAGTTTCGGACGGAGCACTGAAGCTTTCTTT	CASSFGRSTEAFF
NA	TRBV18	TRBJ1-1	NA	TGTGCCAGCTCACCAGCGATAAGTCCAGGGGCTGAAGCTTTCTTT	CASSPAISPGAEAFF
NA	TRBV19	TRBJ1-3	once	TGTGCCAGTAGAACCCCGCTGGGTCCTGGAAACACCATATATTTT	CASRTPLGPGNTIYF
TRBD1	TRBV29-1	TRBJ2-5	NA	TGCAGCGTTGGGACAGGGGCCCTCCAAGAGACCCAGTACTTC	CSVGTGALQETQYF
NA	TRBV18	TRBJ1-2	few	TGTGCCAGCTCAGGAGTGGCCAGGAACTATGGCTACACCTTC	CASSGVARNYGYTF
TRBD1	TRBV6-6	TRBJ2-1	NA	TGTGCCAGCAGCGCGGACAGGGCCCACAATGAGCAGTTCTTC	CASSADRAHNEQFF
TRBD2	TRBV7-8	TRBJ2-5	once	TGTGCCAGCAGCTTAGCCAGTCTAGCGGGGGGCCAGTTCCAAGAGACCCAGTACTTC	CASSLASLAGGQFQETQYF
NA	TRBV19	TRBJ2-3	NA	TGTGCCAGTAGTATAGACCTGACCGGGACCACAGATACGCAGTATTTT	CASSIDLTGTTDTQYF
TRBD2	TRBV19	TRBJ2-1	NA	TGTGCCAGTAGTATTTTAGCGGGGGGCTCCTACAATGAGCAGTTCTTC	CASSILAGGSYNEQFF
TRBD2	TRBV7-9	TRBJ2-5	NA	TGTGCCAGCAGCTTAGGCCTAGCGGGGGTTCAGACCCAGTACTTC	CASSLGLAGVQTQYF
NA	TRBV10-1	TRBJ1-2	NA	TGCGCCAGCAGTGATAATAACTATGGCTACACCTTC	CASSDNNYGYTF
NA	TRBV29-1	TRBJ1-2	once	TGCAGCGTTAAACCCGAAGGCTATGGCTACACCTTC	CSVKPEGYGYTF
NA	TRBV19	TRBJ1-1	NA	TGTGCCAGTAGTAATTCAATGGACACTGAAGCTTTCTTT	CASSNSMDTEAFF
TRBD2	TRBV30	TRBJ2-3	NA	TGTGCCTGGAGTGTACGTTTCCAGCGGGGGCCCCGGCAGGCAGATACGCAGTATTTT	CAWSVRFQRGPRQADTQYF
TRBD1	TRBV27	TRBJ2-2	NA	TGTGCCAGCACCCGAACCGGGACAGGGGGGTACACCGGGGAGCTGTTTTTT	CASTRTGTGGYTGELFF
NA	TRBV2	TRBJ1-6	NA	TGTGCCAGCGGGGAGTTGGGGGATTCACCCCTCCACTTT	CASGELGDSPLHF
NA	TRBV28	TRBJ2-4	NA	TGTGCCAGCAGCGACTCGGTAGCCAAAAACATTCAGTACTTC	CASSDSVAKNIQYF
NA	TRBV7-8	TRBJ1-1	once	TGTGCCAGCAGCTTGTTGAGGAATGAAGCTTTCTTT	CASSLLRNEAFF
NA	TRBV5-6	TRBJ1-1	NA	TGTGCCAGCAGCTTGGCCATAGGGGGGACAATGGCCACTGAAGCTTTCTTT	CASSLAIGGTMATEAFF
TRBD1	TRBV7-2	TRBJ2-7	NA	TGTGCCAGCAGCTTGAACAGGGGTGGGCAGTACTTC	CASSLNRGGQYF
NA	TRBV18	TRBJ1-2	NA	TGTGCCAGCTCCCCACCGGGACCCCTGACCCTCAACTATGGCTACACCTTC	CASSPPGPLTLNYGYTF